A single sample is the source of the 13 T cell receptor beta chains below, sequenced in a study of blood T cell repertoires in COVID-19. The method was immunoSEQ multiplex PCR; TCRdb's version includes in-frame clones alone and lacks a portion of them. The sample includes around 140,000 clones, approximately 90% of them seen just once. The specimen was peripheral blood. These receptors were collected from a middle-aged man with active or convalescent COVID-19.

This chain uses TRBV4-1 with TRBJ1-2; the D is unclear. This CDR3 has 14 amino acids. V was pared by 6 bases and J by 7 bases, with 18 bases between. Germline loops: CDR1 MGHRA, CDR2 YSYEKL. The CDR3 DNA is TGCGCCAGCAGGGATCCACGGGGTACGGCTGGCTACACCTTC. Amino acid sequence: CASRDPRGTAGYTF.

The J gene is TRBJ1-5, the V gene TRBV10-1, with D possibly matching TRBD1 (5 bases). The CDR3 covers 13 residues. Germline V gene sequence: CDR1 WNHNN, CDR2 SYGVQD (reference sequence). Deletions cut 4 bases from V and 2 bases from J, with 6 bases between. CDR3 region: CASSAGGNQPQHF. As DNA, the CDR3 is TGCGCCAGCAGTGCGGGGGGCAATCAGCCCCAGCATTTT.

This chain links TRBV11-2 with TRBJ2-2; the D is unclear. CDR3 length: 15 amino acids. V was pared by 7 bases and J by 6 bases, with 18 bases between. Germline lookup yields CDR1 SGHAT and CDR2 FQNNGV. CDR3 sequence (DNA): TGTGCCAGCAATGCTCACTCTGTGGTCCCCGGGGAGCTGTTTTTT. Translated: CASNAHSVVPGELFF.

Comments on this clone: Other DNA sequences from this sample encode an identical CDR3 as well. The chain uses TRBV11-2 and TRBJ2-2; perhaps TRBD1 as D (6 bases). V lost 1 base to trimming and J lost 1 base, with 10 bases between them. From germline, CDR1 is SGHAT and CDR2 FQNNGV. The CDR3 covers 16 residues. In nucleotides, the CDR3 is TGTGCCAGCAGCTTAGGAGGGGGAAGGAACACCGGGGAGCTGTTTTTT. Its protein is CASSLGGGRNTGELFF.

The chain has TRBV4-2 and TRBJ2-5; 8 bases align to TRBD1. J lost 9 bases, V lost 1 base, and 4 bases had no gene match. The CDR3 extends over 13 amino acids. Germline V CDR1 and CDR2: LGHNA, YNFKEQ. The CDR3 DNA reads as TGTGCCAGCAGCCAAGCCGACAGGGGCGCCCAGTACTTC. Translation: CASSQADRGAQYF.

On this clone itself: The sample carries other DNA sequences with the same CDR3. This chain links TRBV28 with TRBJ1-6; D gene uncertain. Germline V gene data show CDR1 as MDHEN and CDR2 as SYDVKM. With 2 bases removed from V and 5 bases from J, the gap between germline ends came to 7 bases. The CDR3 contains 14 residues. The CDR3 loop reads CASSLGQNNSPLHF. Here the CDR3 DNA reads TGTGCCAGCAGTTTAGGGCAGAATAATTCACCCCTCCACTTT. Full variable domain (outside the CDR3, taken from reference TRBV28 and TRBJ1-6): DVKVTQSSRYLVKRTGEKVFLECVQDMDHENMFWYRQDPGLGLRLIYFSYDVKMKEKGDIPEGYSVSREKKERFSLILESASTNQTSMYLCASSLGQNNSPLHFGNGTRLTVT.

The chain carries TRBV18 and TRBJ2-2; D gene uncertain. CDR1 and CDR2 (germline): KGHSH, LQKENI. This CDR3 has 16 amino acids. V dropped 2 bases and J dropped 0 bases, with 10 bases sitting between them. The CDR3 loop reads CASSPKPSANTGELFF. The CDR3 DNA sequence: TGTGCCAGCTCACCAAAACCCAGCGCGAACACCGGGGAGCTGTTTTTT. The whole variable domain, remainder taken from reference TRBV18 and TRBJ2-2, is NAGVMQNPRHLVRRRGQEARLRCSPMKGHSHVYWYRQLPEEGLKFMVYLQKENIIDESGMPKERFSAEFPKEGPSILRIQQVVRGDSAAYFCASSPKPSANTGELFFGEGSRLTVL.

This clone was seen more than once but under ten times. The chain has TRBV24-1 and TRBJ2-3; 9 bases fit TRBD1. After removal of 3 bases from V and 3 bases from J, the junction contained 3 bases not matched to a gene. CDR1 KGHDR and CDR2 SFDVKD come from the germline V gene. The CDR3 contains 15 residues. CDR3 sequence reads: CATSDHRGLTDTQYF. Here the CDR3 DNA reads TGTGCCACCAGTGATCACAGGGGGCTGACAGATACGCAGTATTTT.

V and J are TRBV19 and TRBJ1-2; 9 bases are a match to TRBD1. The CDR3 extends over 14 amino acids. Germline V gene sequence: CDR1 LNHDA, CDR2 SQIVND (reference sequence). V shed 8 bases, J shed 2 bases, and the junction held 6 bases outside the gene matches. The CDR3 region has the DNA TGTGCCAGTTCTAGTGGACAGGGGAACTATGGCTACACCTTC. Translating it yields CASSSGQGNYGYTF.

The chain links TRBV7-2 to TRBJ2-2, with 9 bases that match TRBD1. The CDR3 runs to 16 residues. Germline-derived CDR1 and CDR2 are SGHTA and FQGNSA. Trimming removed 5 bases from V and 1 base from J; junction bases left unmatched: 5. The CDR3 sequence is CASSKRTGENTGELFF. The CDR3 DNA reads TGTGCCAGCAGCAAGCGGACAGGGGAGAACACCGGGGAGCTGTTTTTT.

This clone has more than one count but fewer than ten. This chain links TRBV19 with TRBJ1-6; weak D call: TRBD1 (6 bases). V was pared by 5 bases and J by 9 bases, with 14 bases between. This CDR3 spans 14 amino acids. Looked up from germline, CDR1 is LNHDA and CDR2 is SQIVND (reference sequence). CDR3 loop: CASSYRALGSPLHF. The CDR3 bases are TGTGCCAGTAGTTACAGGGCTCTAGGTTCACCCCTCCACTTT.

The rearrangement uses TRBV18 and TRBJ2-3; D call uncertain. From germline, CDR1 is KGHSH and CDR2 LQKENI. Trimming took 0 bases from V and 0 from J, leaving 10 bases between them. This CDR3 comprises 16 residues. The CDR3 bases are TGTGCCAGCTCACCACCTTTCGAGCCTAGCACAGATACGCAGTATTTT. Translated, it gives CASSPPFEPSTDTQYF.

This clone was counted once. The V call is TRBV24-1, the J call TRBJ2-7, with 8 bases identical to TRBD1. The CDR3 sequence is 16 residues long. Germline assignment: CDR1 KGHDR and CDR2 SFDVKD. Trimming took 4 bases from V and 3 from J; bases not matched to a gene: 10. DNA for the CDR3: TGTGCCACCAGTGAGCTAACCGGGACAGGCATCTACGAGCAGTACTTC. Translation: CATSELTGTGIYEQYF.